This T cell receptor beta chain came from a study of blood T cell repertoires in COVID-19. On the study more broadly: The analysed material was cDNA or gDNA that came from T cells, B-cell-depleted T cells, or PBMCs.

Cohort 3 donors counted as recovered after two negative PCRs, clearance, or resolved symptoms. Per the study methods: The authors estimated nucleated cell counts from reference gene primer amplification. Only in-frame clones appear in the TCRdb table, and some are missing; sequencing was by immunoSEQ multiplex PCR. V and J calls and clone size follow that table, whereas D and trimming were derived from the DNA. The table shows fewer than 450,000 clones, with 88% occurring only once. Trimming took 3 bases from V and 6 from J, leaving 16 bases between them. The germline gives CDR1 SGDLS, CDR2 YYNGEE. There are 15 residues in the CDR3.

Sequenced: PBMCs or T cells enriched from blood (not recorded which). V usage is TRBV9 and J usage is TRBJ2-1; D perhaps matches TRBD1 (6 bases). The TCR was taken from a woman in her late teens or twenties who had recovered from COVID-19. The CDR3 sequence: CASSAGRGIGNEQFF. The CDR3 DNA reads TGTGCCAGCAGCGCGGGCAGGGGAATTGGCAATGAGCAGTTCTTC. The whole variable domain, remainder taken from reference TRBV9 and TRBJ2-1, is DSGVTQTPKHLITATGQRVTLRCSPRSGDLSVYWYQQSLDQGLQFLIQYYNGEERAKGNILERFSAQQFPDLHSELNLSSLELGDSALYFCASSAGRGIGNEQFFGPGTRLTVL.